Below are 10 T cell receptor beta chains sequenced from a single sample in a study of vaccination and CD4 T cells after COVID-19. The treatment: roughly 11-day PBMC culture with coronavirus spike peptide pools or control peptides (ViraFEST assay). Researchers used the Oncomine TCR Beta short-read assay to sequence DNA from cultured CD4+ T cells. TCRdb reprocessed the PCR reads via MiXCR and lists one record per CDR3 protein. The data hold fewer than 10,000 distinct CDR3 sequences, with about 47% observed a single time. These receptors lack a known antigen. The material sequenced was CD4+ T cells from blood, cultured in vitro. Every receptor here comes from a human donor who had recovered from COVID-19.

The chain carries TRBV20-1 and TRBJ1-2; D unresolved. V was cut by 8 bases and J by 4 bases, with 17 bases left in between. CDR3 length equals 13 residues. Germline V gene sequence: CDR1 DFQATT, CDR2 SNEGSKA (reference sequence). The CDR3 is CSPARRMLYGYTF. DNA for the CDR3: TGCAGTCCCGCCAGACGGATGCTCTATGGCTACACCTTC.

This rearrangement joins TRBV6-1 to TRBJ2-2; D gene ambiguous. The CDR3 length is 16 residues. V was cut by 7 bases and J by 7 bases, with 22 bases left in between. Germline CDR1 MNHNS, CDR2 SASEGT. CDR3 sequence (DNA): TGTGCCAGCACCCTCACCGTGCAGGTTCAAGTCGGGGAGCTGTTTTTT. Translating gives CASTLTVQVQVGELFF.

This clonotype was seen more than once but under ten times. V usage is TRBV20-1 and J usage is TRBJ1-1; TRBD1 matches 8 bases. The CDR3 loop spans 15 amino acids. V gave up 5 bases and J gave up 1 base; unmatched junction bases: 9. Per germline, CDR1 DFQATT and CDR2 SNEGSKA (reference sequence). The CDR3 nucleotides read TGCAGTGCTGGGGGACAGGAACACCCGAACACTGAAGCTTTCTTT. It specifies CSAGGQEHPNTEAFF.

This clonotype was recorded a few times. The chain has TRBV20-1 and TRBJ2-1; 7 bases match TRBD2. The CDR3 runs 14 residues. The V gene end was trimmed by 7 bases and the J gene end by 0 bases; junction bases not matched to a gene: 6. The germline CDR1 and CDR2 sequences are DFQATT and SNEGSKA (reference sequence). CDR3 amino acids: CSVTLASSYNEQFF. DNA of the CDR3: TGCAGTGTCACACTAGCGTCCTCCTACAATGAGCAGTTCTTC.

This clonotype was seen a handful of times. The chain carries TRBV6-1 and TRBJ1-1, with D maybe TRBD1 (6 bases). Trimming took 5 bases from V and 4 from J, leaving 11 bases between them. CDR1 and CDR2 (germline): MNHNS, SASEGT. The CDR3 has 13 residues. In DNA, the CDR3 is TGTGCCAGCAGTAACAGGGAGACCACTGAAGCTTTCTTT. It specifies CASSNRETTEAFF.

The chain combines TRBV20-1 with TRBJ1-1; TRBD1 matches at 7 bases. The CDR3 covers 13 residues. The germline gives CDR1 DFQATT, CDR2 SNEGSKA (reference sequence). Trimming at V came to 5 bases and at J to 6 bases, leaving 9 bases not matched to a gene. DNA for the CDR3: TGCAGTGCTTCTTCAGGGGGTAGCTCTGAAGCTTTCTTT. Amino acids: CSASSGGSSEAFF.

The chain has TRBV28 and TRBJ2-3; D possibly corresponds to TRBD2 (6 bases). Trimming removed 8 bases from V and 2 bases from J, with 20 bases in between. The germline CDR1 and CDR2 sequences are MDHEN and SYDVKM. This CDR3 has 16 amino acids. Here the CDR3 reads CASLLLAGGNTDTQYF. The CDR3 DNA reads as TGTGCCAGCCTCTTACTAGCCGGGGGAAACACAGATACGCAGTATTTT.

This clonotype was seen only a few times. This chain links TRBV11-3 with TRBJ1-1; D might be TRBD1 (5 bases). The CDR3 is 14 residues long. The V and J ends lost 3 bases and 0 bases respectively, with 8 bases between them. Germline CDR1 SGHNT, CDR2 YENEEA. The CDR3 bases are TGTGCCAGCAGCTTCGCAGGGCTGAACACTGAAGCTTTCTTT. Translation gives CASSFAGLNTEAFF.

This sequence joins TRBV20-1 and TRBJ2-2; 8 positions match TRBD1. Germline CDR1 reads DFQATT; CDR2 reads SNEGSKA (reference sequence). The junction had 8 bases not matched to a gene; V was cut back by 5 bases and J by 3 bases. CDR3 length: 15 amino acids. DNA of the CDR3: TGCAGTGCTGGAAGCCGGGACAGGTACACCGGGGAGCTGTTTTTT. It yields the protein CSAGSRDRYTGELFF.

This clonotype is classed as medium-sized (0.01 to 0.1%). The CDR3 sequence: CASSDRGNLGAFF. The DNA of the CDR3 is TGTGCCAGCAGTGACAGGGGGAATTTAGGGGCTTTCTTT. V usage is TRBV6-1 and J usage is TRBJ1-1; 7 nucleotides match TRBD1. The CDR3 spans 13 residues. Trimming at V came to 3 bases and at J to 11 bases, leaving 9 bases not matched to a gene. Germline-derived CDR1 and CDR2 are MNHNS and SASEGT.